The 13 T cell receptor beta chains reported below all come from one sample, sequenced in a study of T cells in Graves' hyperthyroidism and ophthalmopathy. Amplification targeted TCR beta CDR3 regions from RNA transcripts. During a first-round RT-PCR of the TCR CDR3, the HTBI primer set was used. MiXCR, applied by TCRdb to the multiplex PCR reads, yields one record per CDR3 protein. The sample has under 400,000 distinct CDR3 sequences, around 25% seen once. Material: blood. All receptors derive from a man over 45 with Graves' hyperthyroidism.

A note on this clonotype: Compared with germline, one end of the junction differs, possibly owing to a read error. This rearrangement joins TRBV12-3 or TRBV12-4 to TRBJ2-7; no clear D. The CDR3 spans 12 residues. The CDR3 sequence: CANSLPWSKQYF. For the CDR3, the DNA is TGTGCCAACAGTTTACCTTGGTCAAAGCAGTACTTC.

The chain has TRBV12-3 or TRBV12-4 and TRBJ2-7; no clear D gene. The CDR3 loop spans 13 amino acids. V was clipped by 3 bases and J by 3 bases, with 9 bases between them. This CDR3 reads CASSFGTFYEQYF. CDR3 nucleotides: TGTGCCAGCAGTTTCGGCACTTTCTACGAGCAGTACTTC.

Only one count was recorded for this clonotype. This rearrangement joins TRBV6-1 to TRBJ2-7; TRBD1 matches at 10 bases. Germline V lookup: CDR1 MNHNS, CDR2 SASEGT. Trimming removed 7 bases from V and 5 bases from J; junction bases left unmatched: 11. This CDR3 is 15 amino acids long. The CDR3: CASTRRPGQGNEQYF. CDR3 coding DNA: TGTGCCAGCACCAGACGCCCGGGACAGGGGAACGAGCAGTACTTC.

This chain's CDR3 is CASSSSSATQYF. CDR3 nucleotides: TGTGCCAGCAGCTCTAGCAGCGCTACGCAGTATTTT. The chain is built from TRBV7-2 and TRBJ2-3; perhaps TRBD2 as D (5 bases). The CDR3 extends over 12 amino acids. The V end lost 4 bases, the J end lost 8 bases, and 10 bases lay between the germline ends. Germline-derived CDR1 and CDR2 are SGHTA and FQGNSA.

There are a few counts of this clonotype. This sequence joins TRBV20-1 and TRBJ2-7; a weak D match, TRBD1 (6 bases). Germline values: CDR1 DFQATT, CDR2 SNEGSKA (reference sequence). V was pared by 6 bases and J by 3 bases, with 18 bases between. The CDR3 consists of 14 residues. The CDR3 reads CSANQGSMGYEQYF. The DNA for the CDR3 is TGCAGTGCCAACCAGGGGTCGATGGGCTACGAGCAGTACTTC.

This chain connects TRBV24-1 to TRBJ1-5, with 10 bases lining up with TRBD1. V was pared by 5 bases and J by 3 bases, with 6 bases of the junction left unmatched. The V gene's germline CDR1 is KGHDR and CDR2 SFDVKD. CDR3 length equals 16 residues. CDR3 region: CATSGSGQGYNQPQHF. The CDR3 nucleotides read TGTGCCACCAGTGGGTCGGGACAGGGGTACAATCAGCCCCAGCATTTT.

The chain recombines TRBV18 with TRBJ1-4; 8 bases map to TRBD1. The germline V gene encodes CDR1 KGHSH and CDR2 LQKENI. The V gene end was trimmed by 7 bases and the J gene end by 5 bases; junction bases not matched to a gene: 3. CDR3 length equals 13 residues. Here the CDR3 reads CASLGQENEKLFF. The CDR3 nucleotides are TGTGCCAGCTTGGGACAGGAAAATGAAAAACTGTTTTTT.

V is TRBV29-1 and J is TRBJ2-1; TRBD2 aligns across 8 bases. Germline values: CDR1 SQVTM, CDR2 ANQGSEA. Trimming took 4 bases from V and 7 from J; bases not matched to a gene: 9. The CDR3 is 14 amino acids. CDR3: CSVARTSIQNEQFF. The CDR3 nucleotides are TGCAGCGTTGCAAGGACTAGCATTCAGAATGAGCAGTTCTTC.

The chain couples TRBV20-1 to TRBJ2-5; D is perhaps TRBD2 (6 bases). V was clipped by 0 bases and J by 5 bases, with 25 bases between them. The CDR3 sequence is 18 residues long. Germline assignment: CDR1 DFQATT and CDR2 SNEGSKA (reference sequence). The CDR3: CSARDHRLAKGGMETQYF. The CDR3 coding sequence is TGCAGTGCTAGAGATCATCGGCTAGCGAAAGGAGGAATGGAGACCCAGTACTTC.

The chain employs TRBV27 and TRBJ2-1, with D maybe TRBD2 (6 bases). Trimming cost V 7 bases and J 5 bases, with 18 bases left between them. Germline V CDR1 and CDR2: MNHEY, SMNVEV (reference sequence). CDR3 size: 15 residues. CDR3 protein: CASISWAGGDNEQFF. Here the CDR3 DNA reads TGTGCCAGCATCTCCTGGGCCGGAGGGGACAATGAGCAGTTCTTC.

On this clonotype itself: This may be a read error: a much more frequent sequence differs by one nucleotide. The chain has TRBV27 and TRBJ2-5; TRBD2 matches at 7 bases. Germline V lookup: CDR1 MNHEY, CDR2 SMNVEV (reference sequence). With 5 bases clipped from V and 1 base from J, the junction kept 13 bases outside the gene matches. This CDR3 contains 17 residues. For the CDR3, the DNA is TGTGCCAGCAGTGATACGGCTAGCGGAGGAGGCCAAGAGACCCAGTACTTC. Protein sequence: CASSDTASGGGQETQYF.

The rearrangement links TRBV20-1 to TRBJ2-2, with D possibly TRBD1 on 5 matching bases. Germline CDR1 reads DFQATT; CDR2 reads SNEGSKA (reference sequence). This CDR3 has 16 residues. V was pared by 0 bases and J by 0 bases, with 11 bases between. In DNA, the CDR3 is TGCAGTGCTAGAGATGGGGCCAACCCGAACACCGGGGAGCTGTTTTTT. It translates to CSARDGANPNTGELFF.

This chain connects TRBV28 to TRBJ2-5; D is perhaps TRBD1 (5 bases). V was cut by 4 bases and J by 4 bases, with 16 bases left in between. This CDR3 comprises 15 residues. Germline loops: CDR1 MDHEN, CDR2 SYDVKM. The CDR3 nucleotides are TGTGCCAGCAGTTCCCCAGGGCTAGACGTAGAGACCCAGTACTTC. This translates into CASSSPGLDVETQYF.